This T cell receptor (beta chain) was obtained from a study of CD8+CD57+ T cells in acquired aplastic anemia. The sequenced patients had an expansion of CD8+CD57+ cells seen by flow cytometry. Therapy had not been given to patients before blood sampling. Trimming took off 6 bases at V and 6 bases at J, with 21 bases between the two ends. This CDR3 has 15 amino acids. Germline CDR1 MNHEY, CDR2 SMNVEV (reference sequence). Study findings and constraints: Nearly 30 CD8+ CDR3 sequences were shared between patients and controls.

Genomic DNA was employed as the template in profiling TCR beta VDJ and CDR3. In TCRdb, the reads were re-called with MiXCR into one record per CDR3 protein. This sample has roughly 200,000 distinct CDR3 sequences, with roughly three fifths found just once. Details on this clonotype: The antigen is undetermined. A read error is possible here, since a much larger clone lies one base away.

This TCR was recovered from a human donor with aplastic anemia. Sample: sorted CD4+, CD8+, or CD8+CD57+ T cells (not recorded which) from PBMCs. The J gene is TRBJ2-7, the V gene TRBV27; D is possibly TRBD1 (5 bases). CDR3 nucleotide sequence: TGTGCCAGCAGGAATCCGACAGAGTCGCCTTTCGAGCAGTACTTC. It translates to CASRNPTESPFEQYF.